Listed below are T cell receptor beta chains from one sample, sequenced in a study of cytomegalovirus exposure and HLA in healthy donors. The method was immunoSEQ multiplex PCR; TCRdb's version includes in-frame clones alone and lacks a portion of them. The table has around 180,000 clones, around 80% seen once. The sample taken for sequencing was PBMCs. The origin of the receptors is a man aged 40-55 years in good health and CMV-seronegative. Each CDR3 is given with its conserved first and last residue. D genes are given only for firm matches. Size is stated for part of the rows, as once, few or many counts, or as a class when the clone is expanded.

>TRBJ1-5|TRBV29-1|TRBD1|-
TGCAGCGTTGCTCAGGGGGCGGGTCAGCCCCAGCATTTT
CSVAQGAGQPQHF
>TRBJ2-7|TRBV11-2|TRBD1|-
TGTGCCAGCAGCCCAATCGGGACAGCGTTATCCTACGAGCAGTACTTC
CASSPIGTALSYEQYF
>TRBJ2-1|TRBV4-3|TRBD2|few
TGCGCCAGCAGCCAAGATCGGGGGGATTCCTACAATGAGCAGTTCTTC
CASSQDRGDSYNEQFF
>TRBJ2-2|TRBV6-6|TRBD2|-
TGTGCCAGCAGTCCCCCTAGCGGGAATGGGGGGGAGCTGTTTTTT
CASSPPSGNGGELFF
>TRBJ1-6|TRBV30|TRBD1|few
TGTGCCTGGAGTGGGGACAGCCAAAATTCACCCCTCCACTTT
CAWSGDSQNSPLHF
>TRBJ2-7|TRBV27|TRBD1|-
TGTGCCAGCAGGCGACAGGGGGCTGACGAGCAGTACTTC
CASRRQGADEQYF
>TRBJ1-2|TRBV7-9|-|once
TGTGCCAGCAGGACAGGAAACTATGGCTACACCTTC
CASRTGNYGYTF
>TRBJ2-3|TRBV27|-|-
TGTGCCAGCAGCACAGACCTACAGGGAACACCGCAGTATTTT
CASSTDLQGTPQYF
>TRBJ1-5|TRBV7-2|TRBD1|-
TGTGCCAGCAGCCGATCATCCGGGACAGGGGTTAATCAGCCCCAGCATTTT
CASSRSSGTGVNQPQHF
>TRBJ2-7|TRBV6-1|TRBD1|-
TGTGCCAGCAGTGGTCCGGGACAGGGCTTGGAGGAGCAGTACTTC
CASSGPGQGLEEQYF
>TRBJ2-2|TRBV10-3|-|once
TGTGCCATCAGTGAGTCGTTGGGGGCGTACACCGGGGAGCTGTTTTTT
CAISESLGAYTGELFF
>TRBJ1-1|TRBV30|-|-
TGTGCCTGGAGTGTAGCGGGGAACACTGAAGCTTTCTTT
CAWSVAGNTEAFF
>TRBJ1-2|TRBV11-3|TRBD1|-
TGTGCCAGCAGCTTAGGGACAGGGGGGTTCTATGGCTACACCTTC
CASSLGTGGFYGYTF
>TRBJ2-1|TRBV27|TRBD1|-
TGTGCCAGCAGTCTAGGGACAGGTACCTACAATGAGCAGTTCTTC
CASSLGTGTYNEQFF
>TRBJ2-7|TRBV5-1|-|few
TGCGCCAGCAGCTTGGAGGGGGAGACCTACGAGCAGTACTTC
CASSLEGETYEQYF
>TRBJ1-5|TRBV21-1|-|few
TGTGCCAGCAGCAACAGACAGAATAGCAATCAGCCCCAGCATTTT
CASSNRQNSNQPQHF
>TRBJ2-3|TRBV5-4|TRBD2|-
TGTGCCAGCAGCTTAGGGCTAGCGGGAGGGACAGATACGCAGTATTTT
CASSLGLAGGTDTQYF
>TRBJ2-4|TRBV7-9|TRBD1|-
TGTGCCAGCAGTCCGGACAGGGGGCTCGAAAACATTCAGTACTTC
CASSPDRGLENIQYF
>TRBJ2-5|TRBV9|TRBD2|-
TGTGCCAGCAGCGTAGCTGCGACTAGCGGGGAGACCCAGTACTTC
CASSVAATSGETQYF
>TRBJ1-2|TRBV15|-|-
TGTGCCACCAGCTTATCCAGGGGCGTACGCGGCTACACCTTC
CATSLSRGVRGYTF
>TRBJ2-7|TRBV7-9|TRBD2|-
TGTGCCAGCACCATCAGCGGGAGCGACGAGCAGTACTTC
CASTISGSDEQYF
>TRBJ1-6|TRBV2|TRBD1|-
TGTGCCAGCAGTGAGCAAGGGGGCATCAATTCACCCCTCCACTTT
CASSEQGGINSPLHF
>TRBJ2-2|TRBV5-6|TRBD2|-
TGTGCCAGCAGCCGATTAGCGGGAGTGAACACCGGGGAGCTGTTTTTT
CASSRLAGVNTGELFF
>TRBJ1-6|TRBV7-9|-|-
TGTGCCAGCAGCCTTACACAGGGCAATTCACCCCTCCACTTT
CASSLTQGNSPLHF
>TRBJ1-3|TRBV5-1|TRBD1|-
TGCGCCAGCAGCTCCAGGGGGCCTGGAAACACCATATATTTT
CASSSRGPGNTIYF
>TRBJ2-5|TRBV6-4|-|-
TGTGCCAGCAGTGAGCGCAGGGGAGAGACCCAGTACTTC
CASSERRGETQYF
>TRBJ1-1|TRBV4-1|TRBD1|once
TGCGCCAGCAGCCTCGACAGGGACATGAACACTGAAGCTTTCTTT
CASSLDRDMNTEAFF
>TRBJ1-5|TRBV6-5|-|-
TGTGCCAGCAGTTACTCTGGGAGCGACCCGAATCAGCCCCAGCATTTT
CASSYSGSDPNQPQHF
>TRBJ2-2|TRBV6-5|TRBD1|few
TGTGCCAGCAGTCGGACAGGAACGAACACCGGGGAGCTGTTTTTT
CASSRTGTNTGELFF
>TRBJ1-2|TRBV5-1|-|-
TGCGCCAGCAGCTTGTACCGGGACACGGCGAACTATGGCTACACCTTC
CASSLYRDTANYGYTF
>TRBJ2-1|TRBV4-3|TRBD2|few
TGCGCCAGCAGCCAAGATCCAGCGGGGGGGCGGCACAATGAGCAGTTCTTC
CASSQDPAGGRHNEQFF
>TRBJ2-3|TRBV9|TRBD1|-
TGTGCCAGCAGCGTAGCTAGACAGGGGGCTACAGATACGCAGTATTTT
CASSVARQGATDTQYF
>TRBJ2-2|TRBV19|TRBD2|-
TGTGCCAGTAGCCTAAGGGTGACTAGCGGGGCTTCGGCCGGGGAGCTGTTTTTT
CASSLRVTSGASAGELFF
>TRBJ1-6|TRBV6-5|-|-
TGTGCCAGCAGTTACTCGTCAGCGGATAATTCACCCCTCCACTTT
CASSYSSADNSPLHF
>TRBJ1-2|TRBV9|-|-
TGTGCCAGCAGCGCCACGCCACGAGGGGCCGGGACTTTGGGCTATGGCTACACCTTC
CASSATPRGAGTLGYGYTF
>TRBJ2-7|TRBV5-1|TRBD1|-
TGCGCCAGCAGACAGGGACAGATCTACGAGCAGTACTTC
CASRQGQIYEQYF
>TRBJ1-3|TRBV4-1|TRBD1|-
TGCGCCAGCAGCCAAGGGGCGGGACAGGGAGGTTTTGTCTCTGGAAACACCATATATTTT
CASSQGAGQGGFVSGNTIYF
>TRBJ2-3|TRBV9|-|-
TGTGCCAGCAGCCTACACCCGGGACTTTCCACAGATACGCAGTATTTT
CASSLHPGLSTDTQYF
>TRBJ1-1|TRBV7-9|-|-
TGTGCCAGCGGGAGAGAAATGAACACTGAAGCTTTCTTT
CASGREMNTEAFF
>TRBJ2-5|TRBV12-5|-|few
TGTGCTAGTGGACCGGAGGGGGAGACCCAGTACTTC
CASGPEGETQYF
>TRBJ2-7|TRBV6-1|TRBD1|once
TGTGCCAGCAAGGGGACAGGCTCCTACGAGCAGTACTTC
CASKGTGSYEQYF
>TRBJ1-5|TRBV19|-|few
TGTGCCAGTAGTAGGGGCCTGAAGGAGAATAGCAATCAGCCCCAGCATTTT
CASSRGLKENSNQPQHF
>TRBJ1-1|TRBV5-6|-|-
TGTGCCAGCAGCCGCGAGGCAATTGAAGCTTTCTTT
CASSREAIEAFF
>TRBJ2-7|TRBV12-5|-|-
TGTGCTAGTGGTATCGGAGTTCACGAGCAGTACTTC
CASGIGVHEQYF
>TRBJ1-2|TRBV11-2|-|-
TGTGCCAGCAGCCGCGCCTATGGCTACACCTTC
CASSRAYGYTF
>TRBJ2-3|TRBV18|TRBD2|once
TGTGCCAGCTCAACGGGACTAGGAGGTGTTACGCAGTATTTT
CASSTGLGGVTQYF
>TRBJ2-5|TRBV5-4|-|-
TGTGCCAGCAGCCCTAAATGGGAGACTCAAGAGACCCAGTACTTC
CASSPKWETQETQYF
>TRBJ2-5|TRBV27|TRBD2|-
TGTGCCAGCATGAGACGGGAGGGCCTCCCAGAGACCCAGTACTTC
CASMRREGLPETQYF
>TRBJ2-7|TRBV7-2|-|-
TGTGCCAGCAGCCCCCCCGGGCCGGGGTTAATAGGCGAGCAGTACTTC
CASSPPGPGLIGEQYF
>TRBJ1-3|TRBV5-4|TRBD1|-
TGTGCCAGCAGCCTGGGACAGGGAAGGCCCTCTGGAAACACCATATATTTT
CASSLGQGRPSGNTIYF
>TRBJ1-3|TRBV2|TRBD1|-
TGTGCCAGCACTTCCGGGACAGGGATTTTTGGAAACACCATATATTTT
CASTSGTGIFGNTIYF
>TRBJ2-5|TRBV7-8|-|-
TGTGCCAGCAGCTTAATCCAGAGGGAGACCCAGTACTTC
CASSLIQRETQYF
>TRBJ2-6|TRBV9|-|-
TGTGCCAGTAGCCGAGAAACAGGGTCTGGGGCCAACGTCCTGACTTTC
CASSRETGSGANVLTF